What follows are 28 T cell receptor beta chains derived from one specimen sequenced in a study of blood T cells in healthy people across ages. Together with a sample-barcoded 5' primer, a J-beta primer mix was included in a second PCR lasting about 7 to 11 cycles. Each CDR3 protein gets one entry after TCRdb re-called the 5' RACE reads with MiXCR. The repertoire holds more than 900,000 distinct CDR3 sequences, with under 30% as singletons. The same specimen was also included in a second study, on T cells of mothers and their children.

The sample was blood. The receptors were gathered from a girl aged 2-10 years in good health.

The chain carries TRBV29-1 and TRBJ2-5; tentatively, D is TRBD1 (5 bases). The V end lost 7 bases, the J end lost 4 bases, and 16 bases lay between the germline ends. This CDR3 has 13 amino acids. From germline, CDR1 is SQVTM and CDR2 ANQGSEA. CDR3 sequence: CSGTRARGETQYF. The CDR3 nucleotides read TGCAGCGGGACACGCGCAAGGGGAGAGACCCAGTACTTC.

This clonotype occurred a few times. The CDR3 is CASAPPGGKAYGYTF. The CDR3 nucleotides are TGTGCCAGCGCACCTCCAGGGGGGAAGGCGTATGGCTACACCTTC. The chain combines TRBV25-1 with TRBJ1-2, with TRBD1 identical over 7 bases. CDR3 length: 15 amino acids. V shed 8 bases and J 5 bases; nucleotides not matched to a gene: 14. CDR1 and CDR2 from the germline V gene are MGHDK and SYGVNS.

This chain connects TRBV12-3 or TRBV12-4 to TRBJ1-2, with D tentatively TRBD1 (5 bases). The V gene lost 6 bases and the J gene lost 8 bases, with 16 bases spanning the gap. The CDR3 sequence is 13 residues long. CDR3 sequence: CASSPTGASGYTF. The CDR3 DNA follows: TGTGCCAGCAGCCCCACCGGGGCGTCCGGCTACACCTTC.

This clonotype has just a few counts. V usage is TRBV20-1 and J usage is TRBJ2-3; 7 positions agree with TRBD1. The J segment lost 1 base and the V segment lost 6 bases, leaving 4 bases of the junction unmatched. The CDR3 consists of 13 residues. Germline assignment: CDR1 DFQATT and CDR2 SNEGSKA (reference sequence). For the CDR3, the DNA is TGCAGTGCAAGGACAGGACGCACAGATACGCAGTATTTT. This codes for CSARTGRTDTQYF.

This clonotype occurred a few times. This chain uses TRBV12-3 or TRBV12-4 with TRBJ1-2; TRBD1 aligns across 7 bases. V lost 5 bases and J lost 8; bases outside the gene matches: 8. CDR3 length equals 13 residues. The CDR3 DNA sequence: TGTGCCAGCAGTCAAAGACAGGGCGGCGGCTACACCTTC. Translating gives CASSQRQGGGYTF.

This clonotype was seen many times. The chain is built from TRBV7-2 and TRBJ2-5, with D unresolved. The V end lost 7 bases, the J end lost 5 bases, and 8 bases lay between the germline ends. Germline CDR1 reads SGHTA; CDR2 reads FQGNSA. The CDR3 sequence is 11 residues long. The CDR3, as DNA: TGTGCCAGCACCCTCAAGGAGACCCAGTACTTC. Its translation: CASTLKETQYF.

CDR3: CASSLQGWEKLFF. The DNA for the CDR3 is TGCGCCAGCAGCTTGCAGGGTTGGGAAAAACTGTTTTTT. This chain joins TRBV5-1 and TRBJ1-4, with D maybe TRBD1 (5 bases). Germline lookup yields CDR1 SGHRS and CDR2 YFSETQ. Trimming cost V 1 base and J 8 bases, with 9 bases left between them. The CDR3 is 13 amino acids.

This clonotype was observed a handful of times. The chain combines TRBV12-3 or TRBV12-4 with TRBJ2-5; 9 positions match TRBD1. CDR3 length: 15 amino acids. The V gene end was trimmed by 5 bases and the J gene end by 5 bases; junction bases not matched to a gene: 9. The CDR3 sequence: CASSPRDRDEETQYF. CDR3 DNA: TGTGCCAGCAGTCCCCGGGACAGGGACGAGGAGACCCAGTACTTC.

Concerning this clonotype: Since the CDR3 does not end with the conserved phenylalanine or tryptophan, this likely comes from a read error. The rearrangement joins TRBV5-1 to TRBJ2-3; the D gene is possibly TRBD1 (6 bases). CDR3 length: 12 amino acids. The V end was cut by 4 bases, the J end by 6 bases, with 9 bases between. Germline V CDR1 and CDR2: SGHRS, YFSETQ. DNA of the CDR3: TGCGCCAGCAGCCCTCAGGGGGATACGCAGTATTCT. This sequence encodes CASSPQGDTQYS.

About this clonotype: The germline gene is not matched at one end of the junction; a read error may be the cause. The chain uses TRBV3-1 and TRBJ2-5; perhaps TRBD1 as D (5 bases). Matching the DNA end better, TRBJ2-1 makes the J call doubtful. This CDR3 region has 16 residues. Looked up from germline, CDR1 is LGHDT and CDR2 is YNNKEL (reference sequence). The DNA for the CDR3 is TGTGCCAGCAGCCAAGCCCCGGACCAGGGTTACAATCAGCAGTTCTTC. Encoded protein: CASSQAPDQGYNQQFF.

CDR3: CASSLYYRVGDIQYF. Written as DNA, the CDR3 is TGTGCCAGCAGTTTATACTACAGGGTTGGAGACATTCAGTACTTC. The chain has TRBV27 and TRBJ2-4; perhaps TRBD1 as D (6 bases). This CDR3 comprises 15 residues. The V and J ends lost 1 base and 8 bases respectively, with 15 bases between them. In germline, CDR1 is MNHEY, CDR2 SMNVEV (reference sequence).

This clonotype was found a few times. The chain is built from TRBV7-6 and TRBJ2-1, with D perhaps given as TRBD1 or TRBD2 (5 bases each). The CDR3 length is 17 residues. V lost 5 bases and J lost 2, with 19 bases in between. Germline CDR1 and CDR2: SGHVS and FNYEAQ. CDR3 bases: TGTGCCAGCAGCACCTCCCAGGGACCCAGAACCTACAATGAGCAGTTCTTC. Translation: CASSTSQGPRTYNEQFF.

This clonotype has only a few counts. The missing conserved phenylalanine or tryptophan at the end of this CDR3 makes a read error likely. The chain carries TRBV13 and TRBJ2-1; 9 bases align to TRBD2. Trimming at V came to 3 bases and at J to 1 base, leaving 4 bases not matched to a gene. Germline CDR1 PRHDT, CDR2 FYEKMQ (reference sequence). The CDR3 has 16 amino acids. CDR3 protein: CASSFPTSGSYNEQFL. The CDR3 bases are TGTGCCAGCAGCTTCCCCACTAGCGGGTCCTACAATGAGCAGTTCCTC.

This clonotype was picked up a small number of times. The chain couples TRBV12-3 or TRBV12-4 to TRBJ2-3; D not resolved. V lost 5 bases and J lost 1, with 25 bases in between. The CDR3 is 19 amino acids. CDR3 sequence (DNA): TGTGCCAGCAGTCCCGCTGCGTATGCCAGTCTCCAGGGCACAGATACGCAGTATTTT. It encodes CASSPAAYASLQGTDTQYF.

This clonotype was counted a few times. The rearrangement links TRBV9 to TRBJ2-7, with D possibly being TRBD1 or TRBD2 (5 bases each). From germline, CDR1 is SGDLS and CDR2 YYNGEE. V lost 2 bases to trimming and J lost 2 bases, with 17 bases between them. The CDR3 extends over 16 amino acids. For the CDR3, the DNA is TGTGCCAGCAGCGTCGAGGGTGGGACCTCTACCTACGAGCAGTACTTC. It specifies CASSVEGGTSTYEQYF.

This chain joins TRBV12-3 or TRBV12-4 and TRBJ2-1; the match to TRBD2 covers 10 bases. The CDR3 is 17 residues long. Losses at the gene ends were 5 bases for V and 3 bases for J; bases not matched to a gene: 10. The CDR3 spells CASSLVGLAVNYNEQFF. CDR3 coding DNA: TGTGCCAGCAGTCTAGTAGGACTAGCGGTAAACTACAATGAGCAGTTCTTC.

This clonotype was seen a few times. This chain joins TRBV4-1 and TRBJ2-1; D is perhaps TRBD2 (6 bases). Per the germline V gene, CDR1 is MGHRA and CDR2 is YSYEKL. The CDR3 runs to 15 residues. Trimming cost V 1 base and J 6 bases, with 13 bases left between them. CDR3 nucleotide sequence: TGCGCCAGCAGCCAAGCTTTGGGAGGTGGCAATGAGCAGTTCTTC. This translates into CASSQALGGGNEQFF.

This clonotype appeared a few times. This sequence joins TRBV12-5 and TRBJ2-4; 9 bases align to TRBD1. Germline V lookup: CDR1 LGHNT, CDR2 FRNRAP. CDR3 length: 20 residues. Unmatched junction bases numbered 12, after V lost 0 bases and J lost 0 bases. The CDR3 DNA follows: TGTGCTAGTGGTTTGGTACTGAGACAGGGGGAAGTTCTAGCCAAAAACATTCAGTACTTC. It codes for CASGLVLRQGEVLAKNIQYF. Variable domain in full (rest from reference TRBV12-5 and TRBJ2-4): DARVTQTPRHKVTEMGQEVTMRCQPILGHNTVFWYRQTMMQGLELLAYFRNRAPLDDSGMPKDRFSAEMPDATLATLKIQPSEPRDSAVYFCASGLVLRQGEVLAKNIQYFGAGTRLSVL.

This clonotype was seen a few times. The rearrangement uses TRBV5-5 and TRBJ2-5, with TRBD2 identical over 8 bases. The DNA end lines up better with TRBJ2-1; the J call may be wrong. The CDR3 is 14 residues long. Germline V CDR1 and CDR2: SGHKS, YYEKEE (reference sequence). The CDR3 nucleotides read TGTGCCAGCAGCTTGGCGTCGGGGGGGGGTGAGCAGTTCTTC. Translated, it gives CASSLASGGGEQFF.

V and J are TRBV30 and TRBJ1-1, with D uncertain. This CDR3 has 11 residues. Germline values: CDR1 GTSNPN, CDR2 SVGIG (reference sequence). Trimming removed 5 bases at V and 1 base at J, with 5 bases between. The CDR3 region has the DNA TGTGCCTGGGGAGAGAACACTGAAGCTTTCTTT. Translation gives CAWGENTEAFF.

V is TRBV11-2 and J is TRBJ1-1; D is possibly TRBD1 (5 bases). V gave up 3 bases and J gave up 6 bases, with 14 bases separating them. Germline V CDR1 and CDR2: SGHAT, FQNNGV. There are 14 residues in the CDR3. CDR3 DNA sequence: TGTGCCAGCAGCTTTCGGGGAGGGGACGCTGAAGCTTTCTTT. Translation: CASSFRGGDAEAFF.

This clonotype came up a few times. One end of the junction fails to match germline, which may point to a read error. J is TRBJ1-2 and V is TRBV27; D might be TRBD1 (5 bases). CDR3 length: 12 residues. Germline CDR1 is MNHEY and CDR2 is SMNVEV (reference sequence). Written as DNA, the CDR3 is TGTGCCAGCAGCCCCGGGACCGGACGCTACGCCTTC. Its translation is CASSPGTGRYAF.

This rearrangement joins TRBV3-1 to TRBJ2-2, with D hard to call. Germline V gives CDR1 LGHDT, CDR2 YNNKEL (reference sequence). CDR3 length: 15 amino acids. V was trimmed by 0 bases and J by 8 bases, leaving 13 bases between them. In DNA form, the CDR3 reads TGTGCCAGCAGCCAAGAAGAAATGTCCAGGGGGGAGCTGTTTTTT. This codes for CASSQEEMSRGELFF.

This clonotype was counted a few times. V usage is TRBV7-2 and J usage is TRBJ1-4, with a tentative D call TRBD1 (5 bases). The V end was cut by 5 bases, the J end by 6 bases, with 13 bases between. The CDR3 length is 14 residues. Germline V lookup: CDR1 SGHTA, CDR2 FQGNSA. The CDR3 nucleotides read TGTGCCAGCAGCCCCTCATGGGGGGATGAAAAACTGTTTTTT. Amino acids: CASSPSWGDEKLFF.

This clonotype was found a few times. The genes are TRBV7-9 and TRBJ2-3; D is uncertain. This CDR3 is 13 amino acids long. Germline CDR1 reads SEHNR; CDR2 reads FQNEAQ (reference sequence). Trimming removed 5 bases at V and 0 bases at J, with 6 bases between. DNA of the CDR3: TGTGCCAGCAGCCAACCTAGCACAGATACGCAGTATTTT. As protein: CASSQPSTDTQYF.

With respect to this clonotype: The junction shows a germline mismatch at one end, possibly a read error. CDR3 in DNA: TGTGCCATCCAAACTGGCACCAGGGAGCTGTTTTTT. This encodes CAIQTGTRELFF. The rearrangement links TRBV3-1 to TRBJ2-2; D gene ambiguous. The CDR3 totals 12 residues. Germline V gives CDR1 LGHDT, CDR2 YNNKEL (reference sequence).

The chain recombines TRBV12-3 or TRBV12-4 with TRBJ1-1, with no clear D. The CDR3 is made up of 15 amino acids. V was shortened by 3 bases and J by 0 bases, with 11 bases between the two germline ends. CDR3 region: CASSLEGLMNTEAFF. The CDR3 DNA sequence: TGTGCCAGCAGTTTGGAGGGCCTGATGAACACTGAAGCTTTCTTT.

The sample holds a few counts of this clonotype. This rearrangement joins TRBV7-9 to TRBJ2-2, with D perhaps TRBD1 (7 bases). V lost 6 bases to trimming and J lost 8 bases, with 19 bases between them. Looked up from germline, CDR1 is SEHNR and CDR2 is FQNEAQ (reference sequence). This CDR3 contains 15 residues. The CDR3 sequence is CASRPRGELTGELFF. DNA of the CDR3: TGTGCCAGCAGACCCAGGGGGGAGTTAACGGGGGAGCTGTTTTTT.